This entry lists 21 T cell receptor beta chains sequenced from one sample in a study of human T cells and chemical hapten exposure. Indicated time point: pre-sensitization, week 0. As to treatment: therapeutic diphenylcyclopropenone sensitization with weekly scalp DPC. Each CDR3 protein is one row after TCRdb ran MiXCR on the RACE reads. The sample has some 400,000 distinct CDR3 sequences, less than 6.5% seen once. The sample here was whole blood, taken in connection with sensitization to the hapten diphenylcyclopropenone (DPC). These receptors all stem from a woman in her forties or fifties with alopecia areata. Some clones in this sample may be carry-over from other donors' samples.

The chain combines TRBV7-2 with TRBJ2-3; D is possibly TRBD2 (5 bases). V lost 2 bases to trimming and J lost 4 bases, with 19 bases between them. The CDR3 is 17 amino acids. Germline lookup yields CDR1 SGHTA and CDR2 FQGNSA. In nucleotides, the CDR3 is TGTGCCAGCAGCTTATCGGGGTCGGTACCGCCCCCAGATACGCAGTATTTT. It encodes CASSLSGSVPPPDTQYF.

This clonotype was seen a few times. V gene TRBV20-1 combines with J gene TRBJ2-1, with D possibly being TRBD2 (6 bases). CDR1 and CDR2 (germline): DFQATT, SNEGSKA (reference sequence). The CDR3 is 14 residues long. Trimming pared 5 bases from V and 3 bases from J, leaving 14 bases between. CDR3: CSASSGPNYNEQFF. CDR3 DNA: TGCAGTGCTTCCAGCGGGCCCAACTACAATGAGCAGTTCTTC.

The chain uses TRBV20-1 and TRBJ2-6; 9 nucleotides align to TRBD1. Germline assignment: CDR1 DFQATT and CDR2 SNEGSKA (reference sequence). This CDR3 has 18 amino acids. The junction had 8 bases not matched to a gene; V was cut back by 0 bases and J by 2 bases. DNA of the CDR3: TGCAGTGCTAGAGATCACGGACAGGGGCGGACTGGGGCCAACGTCCTGACTTTC. It codes for CSARDHGQGRTGANVLTF.

This clonotype was detected ten times or more. The genes are TRBV7-2 and TRBJ2-2; D remains unclear. Between the trimmed V and J ends, which lost 4 bases and 6 bases, there was a span of 9 bases. Per the germline V gene, CDR1 is SGHTA and CDR2 is FQGNSA. This CDR3 has 13 residues. CDR3 loop: CASSSTSAGELFF. CDR3 sequence (DNA): TGTGCCAGCAGCTCTACGAGCGCCGGGGAGCTGTTTTTT.

The chain uses TRBV7-2 and TRBJ1-4; D is possibly TRBD1 (6 bases). The CDR3 loop spans 12 amino acids. With 3 bases removed from V and 10 bases from J, the gap between germline ends came to 9 bases. CDR1 is SGHTA, CDR2 FQGNSA, per germline. The CDR3 sequence: CASSFLGGKLFF. The CDR3 DNA reads TGTGCCAGCAGCTTCCTAGGGGGAAAACTGTTTTTT.

There are many counts of this clonotype. V usage is TRBV7-2 and J usage is TRBJ2-5; tentative D call: TRBD1 (5 bases). From germline, CDR1 is SGHTA and CDR2 FQGNSA. This CDR3 has 18 residues. V was pared by 2 bases and J by 1 base, with 20 bases between. CDR3 bases: TGTGCCAGCAGCTTAATGTTCCCGACAGCGACAATCCAAGAGACCCAGTACTTC. Translation: CASSLMFPTATIQETQYF.

The sample holds many counts of this clonotype. The J gene is TRBJ1-1, the V gene TRBV30; no definite D call. Germline V gene lookup returns CDR1 GTSNPN and CDR2 SVGIG (reference sequence). Trimming cost V 3 bases and J 3 bases, with 23 bases left between them. This CDR3 region has 17 residues. The CDR3: CAWRGPSAYHSDTEAFF. DNA for the CDR3: TGTGCCTGGAGGGGCCCATCGGCTTATCATTCGGACACTGAAGCTTTCTTT.

This clonotype was picked up many times. The chain uses TRBV6-2 or TRBV6-3 and TRBJ1-5; D possibly corresponds to TRBD1 (6 bases). The V end was cut by 0 bases, the J end by 6 bases, with 15 bases between. The CDR3 spans 16 residues. Looked up from germline, CDR1 is MNHEY and CDR2 is SVGEGT. This CDR3 reads CASSYSIGQGFQPQHF. The CDR3 DNA follows: TGTGCCAGCAGTTACTCAATCGGGCAGGGGTTTCAGCCCCAGCATTTT.

This clonotype was counted ten times or more. The chain uses TRBV20-1 and TRBJ2-7; 7 bases are a match to TRBD1. This CDR3 contains 13 residues. V trimming: 6 bases; J trimming: 1 base; junction bases outside the gene matches: 6. Germline CDR1 is DFQATT and CDR2 is SNEGSKA (reference sequence). This chain's CDR3 is CSATGTESYEQYF. CDR3 DNA sequence: TGCAGTGCAACCGGGACAGAATCCTACGAGCAGTACTTC.

This clonotype has only a few counts. The chain links TRBV6-5 to TRBJ2-1; 9 bases agree with TRBD2. The CDR3 covers 15 residues. Trimming removed 0 bases from V and 7 bases from J; junction bases left unmatched: 4. Per germline, CDR1 MNHEY and CDR2 SVGAGI. CDR3 bases: TGTGCCAGCAGTTACTCTAGCGGGGGAGGGAATGAGCAGTTCTTC. Amino acid sequence: CASSYSSGGGNEQFF.

Details on this clonotype: This may be a read error, as it is one base from a much larger clone. The chain combines TRBV2 with TRBJ2-6; D is possibly TRBD2 (5 bases). The V gene's germline CDR1 is SNHLY and CDR2 FYNNEI. The CDR3 has 14 residues. CDR3 DNA sequence: TGTGTCAGCCAAACTCAGCGGGGGGCCAACGTCCTGACTTTC. Its protein product is CVSQTQRGANVLTF. Based on the CDR3 plus reference TRBV2 and TRBJ2-6, the full variable domain is EPEVTQTPSHQVTQMGQEVILRCVPISNHLYFYWYRQILGQKVEFLVSFYNNEISEKSEIFDDQFSVERPDGSNFTLKIRSTKLEDSAMYFCVSQTQRGANVLTFGAGSRLTVL.

This clonotype was recorded many times. V usage is TRBV7-8 and J usage is TRBJ2-1; D unclear. The germline gives CDR1 SGHVS, CDR2 FQNEAQ. Trimming took off 4 bases at V and 8 bases at J, with 12 bases between the two ends. The CDR3 is made up of 13 amino acids. The CDR3 region is CASSSRGDHEQFF. The CDR3 region has the DNA TGTGCCAGCAGCTCAAGAGGAGACCATGAGCAGTTCTTC.

The chain links TRBV27 to TRBJ1-5; TRBD1 matches at 7 bases. The CDR3 has 14 residues. The trim removed 8 bases at V and 3 bases at J, leaving 7 bases unmatched. Germline V lookup: CDR1 MNHEY, CDR2 SMNVEV (reference sequence). CDR3 bases: TGTGCCAGCCGTACAGGGGTCTCCAATCAGCCCCAGCATTTT. Encoded protein: CASRTGVSNQPQHF.

A few counts support this clonotype. The rearrangement uses TRBV2 and TRBJ2-2, with TRBD1 matching over 8 bases. Looked up from germline, CDR1 is SNHLY and CDR2 is FYNNEI. The CDR3 sequence is 14 residues long. V shed 6 bases, J shed 5 bases, and the junction held 5 bases outside the gene matches. The CDR3 bases are TGTGCCAGCAGAGGACAGGGAGGAACCGGGGAGCTGTTTTTT. Amino acid sequence: CASRGQGGTGELFF. Supplemented by reference TRBV2 and TRBJ2-2, the full variable domain reads EPEVTQTPSHQVTQMGQEVILRCVPISNHLYFYWYRQILGQKVEFLVSFYNNEISEKSEIFDDQFSVERPDGSNFTLKIRSTKLEDSAMYFCASRGQGGTGELFFGEGSRLTVL.

This clonotype was seen at least ten times. The rearrangement links TRBV12-3 or TRBV12-4 to TRBJ2-1; D possibly uses TRBD1 or TRBD2 (6 bases each). V was pared by 3 bases and J by 8 bases, with 26 bases between. The CDR3 contains 18 residues. The CDR3 loop reads CASSFPEGWKGGSYEQFF. The CDR3 bases are TGTGCCAGCAGTTTTCCCGAGGGGTGGAAGGGGGGTAGCTATGAGCAGTTCTTC.

V and J are TRBV2 and TRBJ2-3; D is perhaps TRBD1 (5 bases). This CDR3 has 15 amino acids. Per the germline V gene, CDR1 is SNHLY and CDR2 is FYNNEI. Between the trimmed V and J ends, which lost 3 bases and 2 bases, there was a span of 12 bases. The CDR3, as DNA: TGTGCCAGCAGTGATTTCGACAGTTACACAGATACGCAGTATTTT. This translates into CASSDFDSYTDTQYF.

This clonotype was seen a handful of times. The chain joins TRBV6-6 to TRBJ1-4; unclear D gene. Germline loops: CDR1 MNHNY, CDR2 SVGAGI (reference sequence). CDR3 length: 14 residues. With 8 bases removed from V and 4 bases from J, the gap between germline ends came to 14 bases. The CDR3 is CASLGPADNEKLFF. As DNA, the CDR3 is TGTGCCAGCCTTGGACCGGCTGATAATGAAAAACTGTTTTTT.

This clonotype was picked up a small number of times. J is TRBJ2-1 and V is TRBV6-1; 9 nucleotides agree with TRBD2. There are 13 residues in the CDR3. Germline lookup yields CDR1 MNHNS and CDR2 SASEGT. The ends lost 7 bases at V and 8 bases at J; junction bases unmatched: 6. CDR3 amino acids: CASTAGGLYEQFF. CDR3 coding DNA: TGTGCCAGCACGGCGGGAGGGCTATATGAGCAGTTCTTC.

A few counts support this clonotype. The chain has TRBV6-5 and TRBJ2-1; 7 nucleotides line up with TRBD2. The V gene end was trimmed by 2 bases and the J gene end by 4 bases; junction bases not matched to a gene: 8. Germline assignment: CDR1 MNHEY and CDR2 SVGAGI. The CDR3 has 16 amino acids. CDR3 in DNA: TGTGCCAGCAGTTACGCGCCTAGCGGCCCTTACAATGAGCAGTTCTTC. Translating it yields CASSYAPSGPYNEQFF.

This clonotype has just a few counts. V gene TRBV6-5 combines with J gene TRBJ1-1; D is undetermined. CDR1 is MNHEY and CDR2 is SVGAGI in the germline V gene. This CDR3 is 15 amino acids long. V lost 0 bases, J lost 0 bases, and 8 bases lay in between. This chain's CDR3 is CASSYSVQVNTEAFF. The DNA for the CDR3 is TGTGCCAGCAGTTACTCCGTTCAGGTGAACACTGAAGCTTTCTTT.

This clonotype was recorded at least ten times. The chain links TRBV18 to TRBJ2-1; 8 nucleotides line up with TRBD2. CDR3 size: 17 residues. The trim removed 6 bases at V and 4 bases at J, leaving 14 bases unmatched. Germline V gene sequence: CDR1 KGHSH, CDR2 LQKENI. In DNA form, the CDR3 reads TGTGCCAGCTCCCTCTCCGGGGGGGAGGGCCGGTACAATGAGCAGTTCTTC. As protein: CASSLSGGEGRYNEQFF.